These 2 T cell receptor beta chains share one sample of origin, sequenced in a study of cytomegalovirus exposure and HLA in healthy donors. The study ran its PCR with 60 Vbeta and 13 Jbeta primers. Libraries were prepared by immunoSEQ multiplex PCR; TCRdb keeps only in-frame clonotypes and omits some of them. Of 65,000 to 80,000 clones listed, approximately 81% are singletons. The sequenced sample was PBMCs. These receptors all come from a woman between 35 and 50 years old in good health and CMV-seropositive.

V usage is TRBV30 and J usage is TRBJ2-3; 13 bases match TRBD2. This CDR3 region has 16 residues. V gave up 2 bases and J gave up 2 bases; unmatched junction bases: 4. CDR1 and CDR2 from the germline V gene are GTSNPN and SVGIG (reference sequence). This CDR3 is CAWSPGLAGATDTQYF. The CDR3 nucleotides are TGTGCCTGGAGTCCAGGACTAGCGGGAGCCACAGATACGCAGTATTTT.

This clone showed up just a few times. The V and J genes are TRBV6-5 and TRBJ2-7, with D hard to call. Germline-derived CDR1 and CDR2 are MNHEY and SVGAGI. The CDR3 has 13 residues. Between the trimmed V and J ends, which lost 5 bases and 5 bases, there was a span of 13 bases. CDR3 sequence (DNA): TGTGCCAGCAGTACTAACGAAAGACACGAGCAGTACTTC. It yields the protein CASSTNERHEQYF.